Sequencing of this TCR beta chain was carried out in a study of molecular identifiers for immune sequencing clone quantification. This clonotype was found a few times. MiXCR, applied by TCRdb to the PCR reads, yields one record per CDR3 protein. The table includes around 320,000 distinct CDR3 sequences, 24% detected once. The clonotype originates from a human donor in good health. Some libraries in this study had Jurkat cell RNA spiked in. Sequencing was performed on naive CD8+ T cells from blood, with Jurkat cell RNA spiked in. Stated subset: FACS-sorted CD8+CD4-CCR7+CD45RA+ naive T cells.

The CDR3 loop is CASSPFEYNEQFF. The CDR3 region has the DNA TGTGCCAGCAGCCCGTTCGAGTACAATGAGCAGTTCTTC. This chain connects TRBV27 to TRBJ2-1; D uncertain. Trimming cost V 6 bases and J 4 bases, with 10 bases left between them. Germline V gene data show CDR1 as MNHEY and CDR2 as SMNVEV (reference sequence). The CDR3 is 13 residues long.